This T cell receptor (beta chain) was documented in a study of human T cells and chemical hapten exposure. As for the study in general: Sensitization was performed using 2% DPC on a roughly 2 cm by roughly 2 cm upper inner arm skin site.

Documented time point: patch test 2, 6 weeks after DPC sensitization. Stated treatment: therapeutic diphenylcyclopropenone sensitization with weekly scalp DPC. Germline V CDR1 and CDR2: MDHEN, SYDVKM. This CDR3 spans 15 amino acids. V lost 5 bases, J lost 8 bases, and 18 bases lay in between. Authors' data handling: The median was roughly 91,000 TCRs per sample, ranging 23,224 to 690,600. TCRdb recomputed calls from the RACE reads with MiXCR, one row per CDR3 protein. The authors' filters were not applied to this entry. The top ten clones hold around 5% of a sample with tens of thousands of distinct CDR3 sequences, 10% of them seen once.

This chain links TRBV28 with TRBJ1-4; possibly TRBD1 for D (5 bases). The sequence came from a woman aged 50 to 60 with alopecia areata. Some clones in this sample may be carry-over from other donors' samples. The sample here was whole blood, taken in connection with sensitization to the hapten diphenylcyclopropenone (DPC). CDR3 amino acids: CASSRAGTGKEKLFF. CDR3 in DNA: TGTGCCAGCAGTCGCGCCGGGACGGGCAAGGAAAAACTGTTTTTT.